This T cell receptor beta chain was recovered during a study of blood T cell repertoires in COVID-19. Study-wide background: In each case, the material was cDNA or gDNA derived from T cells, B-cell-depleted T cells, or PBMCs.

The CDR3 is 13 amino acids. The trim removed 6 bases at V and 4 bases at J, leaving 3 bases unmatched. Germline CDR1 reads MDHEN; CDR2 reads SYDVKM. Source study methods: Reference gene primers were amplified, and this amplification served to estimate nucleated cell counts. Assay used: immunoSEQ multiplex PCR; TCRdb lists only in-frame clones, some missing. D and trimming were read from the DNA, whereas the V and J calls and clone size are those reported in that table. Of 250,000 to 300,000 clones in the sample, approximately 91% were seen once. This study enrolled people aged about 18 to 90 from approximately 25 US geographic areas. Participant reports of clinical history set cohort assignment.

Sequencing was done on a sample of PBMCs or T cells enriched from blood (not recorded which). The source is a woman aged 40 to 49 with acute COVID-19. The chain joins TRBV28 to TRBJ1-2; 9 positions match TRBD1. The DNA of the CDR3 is TGTGCCAGCAGAACGGGACAGGGCTATGGCTACACCTTC. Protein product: CASRTGQGYGYTF.